Sequencing of this TCR beta chain was carried out in a study of OX40 agonist ivuxolimab in advanced cancers. As for the study in general: The dose of intravenous ivuxolimab that patients received every 2 weeks ranged from 0.01 to 10 mg/kg. Overall study findings and caveats: The mean number of expanded clones was higher in CD8+ T cells than in CD4+. Specificity for antigen went undetermined in the expanded peripheral T cells.

CDR1 and CDR2 from the germline V gene are SGHDT and YYEEEE. The CDR3 is 18 residues long. V lost 4 bases to trimming and J lost 2 bases; unmatched junction nucleotides: 10. Measured with immunoSEQ multiplex PCR; TCRdb has only the in-frame clones, and not every one. Of some 57,000 clones in the sample, about four fifths were seen once. As for this clone: The target antigen is unknown.

The source material was CD4+ or CD8+ T cells sorted from blood, sampled in a trial of the OX40 agonist ivuxolimab. This chain links TRBV5-6 with TRBJ2-6, with 9 bases fitting TRBD2. The TCR originated in an adult with an advanced solid tumor such as melanoma, head and neck, liver or kidney cancer. CDR3 in DNA: TGTGCCAGCAGCGTATTTAGCGGGAGCTATCCTGGGGCCAACGTCCTGACTTTC. It translates to CASSVFSGSYPGANVLTF.